The clone carrying this TCR beta chain occurred many times. Its antigen is not identified. The CDR3 runs 13 residues. V shed 3 bases, J shed 0 bases, and the junction held 2 bases outside the gene matches. Germline CDR1 reads SQVTM; CDR2 reads ANQGSEA. This sample's TCRbeta library carried unique molecular identifier barcodes. TCRdb processed the PCR reads anew with MiXCR; each CDR3 protein has one entry. This sample has 700,000 or so distinct CDR3 sequences, with around 13% found just once. This specimen comes from a study of T-cell reconstitution after alpha-beta-depleted transplantation in children. Findings and limits, study-wide: Surviving recipient T cells and thymic progenitors underlay high day-60 TCRbeta diversity in some patients.

The source material was PBMCs, sampled before TCRalphabeta/CD19-depleted stem cell transplant. The receptor was derived from a girl aged 2 to 10 with congenital amegakaryocytic thrombocytopenia, due to receive a stem cell transplant. The chain is built from TRBV29-1 and TRBJ2-7; 7 bases line up with TRBD1. CDR3 in amino acids: CSVETGYSYEQYF. The DNA for the CDR3 is TGCAGCGTTGAGACAGGGTACTCCTACGAGCAGTACTTC.